This T cell receptor (beta chain) is from a study of T cell responses to AZD1222 COVID-19 vaccine (dated by TCRdb to the early 2020s). Concerning the study at large: Because spike-specific TCR depth and breadth did not differ between the two schedules, AZD1222 recipients who got a second dose at roughly 4 weeks were pooled with those who got a second dose at roughly 12 weeks. A total of 233 trial participants underwent TCR sequencing, of whom roughly 210 received two doses of AZD1222 and about 25 received two doses of the MenACWY control vaccine. Trial participants were enrolled into age subgroups of 18-55, 56-69 and 70-plus years, which contained about 150, 27 and 61 TCR-sequenced participants, respectively.

What the time point label conveys for this sample: baseline before first vaccination. The vaccinee samples were drawn from two UK trials, COV001 and COV002, one of which was a single-blind randomized controlled phase 2/3 trial testing AZD1222 (ChAdOx1 nCoV-19) in healthy adults. For TCRbeta chain sequencing, PBMC samples were collected from trial participants at day 0 and at day 28 after the second dose. Results and caveats for the whole study, not just this receptor: Conclusions about previously exposed vaccinees were limited because only a handful of AZD1222 recipients were SARS-CoV-2 seropositive at baseline. Because no day 14 peak-response samples were available, the repertoires could be characterized only after the peak T cell response. The 56-69-year group was small, and its depth increase did not reach significance, likely because of low power. Reportedly, close to half of the unique spike-specific TCRs recognized epitopes lying outside the regions that are mutated in the B.1.351 and B.1.1.7 variants. CD4 TCRs associated with the vaccine covered the entire spike protein, and the dominant responses were in regions 160-218 and 743-854. A significant rise in spike-specific TCR breadth and depth was observed after two AZD1222 doses relative to day 0 and relative to MenACWY recipients. Participants were mostly white British, with more females than males. The authors suggested clonal diversity may have been underestimated.

From cysteine to phenylalanine, the CDR3 is 14 amino acids long. CDR3 DNA is the only sequence kept; it has 42 bases, read in frame from the first base. Trimming at the junction amounts to 1 base on V and 1 base on J, and the germline ends lie 7 bases apart. Taken from the germline V gene (reference sequence), the CDR1 and CDR2 loops are LNHNV and YYDKDF. The CDR3 regions of human TCRbeta chains were analyzed by immunosequencing. The study's processing was this. Repertoire TCRs were checked for matches against a reference library of SARS-CoV-2-specific TCRs that had been generated using the MIRA antigen-specificity platform. Breadth was defined as the fraction of unique TCRs that were SARS-CoV-2-associated, and depth was defined as the fraction of total T cells that were SARS-CoV-2-associated. Using the MIRA data, each spike-specific TCR was assigned both to the spike region to which the TCR was reactive and to a CD4 or CD8 class. Log10-transformed breadth and depth values were compared by one-way ANOVA with Sidak's multiple comparisons tests. TCRdb took over this immuneACCESS table, retaining in-frame rearrangements with V and J assigned. Such tables are incomplete; in checked studies, under half of the missing clones stem from an unresolved V gene, and the remainder is unexplained. Clonal size and the V and J genes are those of that table, whereas D and trimming came from the DNA. Here the sample has some 64,000 clones; roughly 70% occur a single time. The ten largest account for about 14% of the sample.

This clone turned up a few times. Its antigen specificity is not known. Base qualities were left out, and no much larger clone turns up one base away. The sample was peripheral blood, taken on day 0 of AZD1222 vaccination. Recombination connected TRBV15 to TRBJ1-1, with TRBD1 as a weak D call on 5 bases. This receptor was taken from an adult in good health. The CDR3 amino acid sequence is: CATSRVRANTEAFF. DNA sequence: TGTGCCACCAGCAGAGTCAGGGCGAACACTGAAGCTTTCTTT.